This TCR beta chain originates from a study of T cell repertoires in cytomegalovirus infection. Study-wide context: Epitope selection comprised recently identified HLA-C-restricted CMV epitopes and well-studied HLA-B-restricted CMV epitopes. In public TCR beta signatures, there were indications of both CMV infection and matching HLA type. General observations from the study: Frequencies of public TCR beta families were cumulated, and this identified carriers of CMV plus the relevant HLA. HLA-C-restricted CMV-specific TCR beta clonotypes were dominant in the ex vivo response.

A single record per CDR3 protein comes from TCRdb applying MiXCR to the reads. The table has approximately 1,000,000 distinct CDR3 sequences, more than 25% seen once. As regards this clonotype: Its antigen is not identified.

Germline CDR1 reads MNHNS; CDR2 reads SASEGT. The CDR3 runs 13 residues. The ends were cut back, 0 bases at V and 6 bases at J, with 9 bases in the middle. The sequence was obtained from a human donor in good health (CMV status not recorded). Some clones in this sample may be carry-over from other donors' samples. The sample here was cultured CD8+ T cells from PBMCs, taken from culture after CMV antigen stimulation. The chain recombines TRBV6-1 with TRBJ2-7; no clear D gene. The CDR3 bases are TGTGCCAGCAGTGAAGCCGAAGGACGCGAGCAGTACGTC. Amino acids: CASSEAEGREQYV.